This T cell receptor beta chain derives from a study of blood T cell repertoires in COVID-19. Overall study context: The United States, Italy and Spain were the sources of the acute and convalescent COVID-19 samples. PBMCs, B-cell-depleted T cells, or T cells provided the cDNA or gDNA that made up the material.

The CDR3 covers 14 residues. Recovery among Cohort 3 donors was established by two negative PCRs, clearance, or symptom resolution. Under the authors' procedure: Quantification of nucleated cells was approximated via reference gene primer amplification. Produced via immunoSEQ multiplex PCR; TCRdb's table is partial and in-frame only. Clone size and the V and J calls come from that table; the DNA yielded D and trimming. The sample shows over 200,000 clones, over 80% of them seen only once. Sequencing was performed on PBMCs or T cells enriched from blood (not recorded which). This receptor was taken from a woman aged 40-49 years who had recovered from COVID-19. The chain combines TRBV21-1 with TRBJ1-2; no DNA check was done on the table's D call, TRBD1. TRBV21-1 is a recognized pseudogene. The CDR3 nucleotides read TGTGCCAGGCGCGGGACAGGGATAAGGTATGGCTACACCTTC. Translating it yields CARRGTGIRYGYTF.